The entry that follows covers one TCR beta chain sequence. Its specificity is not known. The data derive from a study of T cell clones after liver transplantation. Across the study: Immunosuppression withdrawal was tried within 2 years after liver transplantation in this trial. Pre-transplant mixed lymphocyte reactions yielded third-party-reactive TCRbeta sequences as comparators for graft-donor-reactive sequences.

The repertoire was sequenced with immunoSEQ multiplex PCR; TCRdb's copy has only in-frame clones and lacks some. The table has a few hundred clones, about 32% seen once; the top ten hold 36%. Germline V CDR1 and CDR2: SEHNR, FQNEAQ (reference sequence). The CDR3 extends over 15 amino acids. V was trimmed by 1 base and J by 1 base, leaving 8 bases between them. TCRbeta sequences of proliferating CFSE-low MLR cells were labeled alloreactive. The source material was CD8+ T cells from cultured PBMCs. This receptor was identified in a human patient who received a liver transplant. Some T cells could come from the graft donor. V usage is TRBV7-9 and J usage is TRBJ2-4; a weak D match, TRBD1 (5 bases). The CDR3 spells CASSLGRAAKNIQYF. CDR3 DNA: TGTGCCAGCAGCTTAGGCAGGGCGGCCAAAAACATTCAGTACTTC.